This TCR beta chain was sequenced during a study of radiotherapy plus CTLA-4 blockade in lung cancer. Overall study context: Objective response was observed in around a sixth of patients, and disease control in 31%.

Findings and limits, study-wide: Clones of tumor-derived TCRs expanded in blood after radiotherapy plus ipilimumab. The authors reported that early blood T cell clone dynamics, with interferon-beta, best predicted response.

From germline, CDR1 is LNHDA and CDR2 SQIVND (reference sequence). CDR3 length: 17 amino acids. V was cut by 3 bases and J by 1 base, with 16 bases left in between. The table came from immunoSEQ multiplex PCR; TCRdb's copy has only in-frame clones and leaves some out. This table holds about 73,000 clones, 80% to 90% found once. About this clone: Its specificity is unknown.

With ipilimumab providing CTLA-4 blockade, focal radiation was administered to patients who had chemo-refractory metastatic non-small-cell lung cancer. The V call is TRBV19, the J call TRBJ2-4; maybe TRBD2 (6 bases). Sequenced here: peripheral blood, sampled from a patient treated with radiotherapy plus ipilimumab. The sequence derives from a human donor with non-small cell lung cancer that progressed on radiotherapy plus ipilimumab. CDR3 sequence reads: CASSMVEGSWAKNIQYF. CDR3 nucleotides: TGTGCCAGTAGTATGGTGGAGGGATCTTGGGCCAAAAACATTCAGTACTTC.